This TCR beta chain was sequenced in a study of blood T cell repertoires in COVID-19. About the research overall: PBMCs, B-cell-depleted T cells, or T cells were the source of the cDNA or gDNA that made up the material.

This CDR3 comprises 15 residues. Germline CDR1 is KGHSH and CDR2 is LQKENI. V dropped 3 bases and J dropped 0 bases, with 10 bases sitting between them. Original methodology: Quantification of nucleated cells was approximated via reference gene primer amplification. Sequenced by immunoSEQ multiplex PCR; TCRdb stores in-frame clones only, minus some. The V and J calls and clone size were taken over from that table, and D and trimming were inferred from the DNA. The table has 130,000 to 150,000 clones, around nine tenths seen once. Sequenced sample: peripheral blood. V is TRBV18 and J is TRBJ2-3; no reliable D call. This receptor was taken from a woman aged 40 to 50 with acute or convalescent COVID-19. The DNA for the CDR3 is TGTGCCAGCTCACCCCCGCGCGGCAGCACAGATACGCAGTATTTT. Protein: CASSPPRGSTDTQYF.